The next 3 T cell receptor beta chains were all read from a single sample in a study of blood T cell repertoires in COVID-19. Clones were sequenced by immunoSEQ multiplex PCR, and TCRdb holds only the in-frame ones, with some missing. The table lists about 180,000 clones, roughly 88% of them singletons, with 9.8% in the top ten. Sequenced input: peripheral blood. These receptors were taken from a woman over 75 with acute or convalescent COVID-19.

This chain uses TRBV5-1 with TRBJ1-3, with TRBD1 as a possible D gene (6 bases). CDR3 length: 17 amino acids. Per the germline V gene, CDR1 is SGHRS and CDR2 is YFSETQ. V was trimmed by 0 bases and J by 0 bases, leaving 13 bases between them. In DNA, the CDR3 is TGCGCCAGCAGCTTGGCCATTCCAGGGGCCTCTGGAAACACCATATATTTT. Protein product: CASSLAIPGASGNTIYF.

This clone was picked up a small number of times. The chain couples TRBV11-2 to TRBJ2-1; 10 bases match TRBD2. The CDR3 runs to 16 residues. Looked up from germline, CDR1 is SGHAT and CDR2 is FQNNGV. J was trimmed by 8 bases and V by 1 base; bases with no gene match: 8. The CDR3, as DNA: TGTGCCAGCAGCTTAGGGGGGCTAGCGGGAGCCGATGAGCAGTTCTTC. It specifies CASSLGGLAGADEQFF.

The DNA of the CDR3 is TGTGCCAGTAGCGAGGGACTAGCGGGAGAAAATGAGCAGTTCTTC. Its translation: CASSEGLAGENEQFF. This chain links TRBV19 with TRBJ2-1; 14 nucleotides align to TRBD2. CDR1 is LNHDA, CDR2 SQIVND, per germline (reference sequence). CDR3 size: 15 residues. V shed 6 bases, J shed 7 bases, and the junction held 5 bases outside the gene matches.